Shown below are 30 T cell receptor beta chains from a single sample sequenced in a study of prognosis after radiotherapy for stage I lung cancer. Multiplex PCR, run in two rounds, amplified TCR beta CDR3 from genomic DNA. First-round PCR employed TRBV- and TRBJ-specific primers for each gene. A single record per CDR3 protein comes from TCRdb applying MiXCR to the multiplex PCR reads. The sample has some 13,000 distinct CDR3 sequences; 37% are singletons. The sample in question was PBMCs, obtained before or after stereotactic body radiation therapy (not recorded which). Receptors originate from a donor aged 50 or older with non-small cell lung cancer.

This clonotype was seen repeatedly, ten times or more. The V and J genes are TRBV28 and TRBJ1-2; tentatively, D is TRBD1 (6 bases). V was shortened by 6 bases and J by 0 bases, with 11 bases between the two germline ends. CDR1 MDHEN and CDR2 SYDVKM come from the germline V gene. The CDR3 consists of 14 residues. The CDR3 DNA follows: TGTGCCAGCAGGAAGACAGGTACTAACTATGGCTACACCTTC. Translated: CASRKTGTNYGYTF.

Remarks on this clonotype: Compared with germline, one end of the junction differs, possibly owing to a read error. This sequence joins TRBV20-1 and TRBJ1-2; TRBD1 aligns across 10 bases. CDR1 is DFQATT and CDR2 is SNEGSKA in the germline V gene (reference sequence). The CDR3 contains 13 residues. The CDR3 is CSDPGQGLYGNTF. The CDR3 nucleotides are TGCAGTGATCCGGGACAGGGGTTATATGGCAACACCTTC.

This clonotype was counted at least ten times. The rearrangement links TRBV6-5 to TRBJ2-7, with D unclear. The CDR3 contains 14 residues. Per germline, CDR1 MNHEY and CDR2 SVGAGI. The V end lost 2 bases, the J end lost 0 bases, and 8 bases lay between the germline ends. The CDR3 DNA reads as TGTGCCAGCAGTTACGCGGAGAGCTCCTACGAGCAGTACTTC. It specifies CASSYAESSYEQYF.

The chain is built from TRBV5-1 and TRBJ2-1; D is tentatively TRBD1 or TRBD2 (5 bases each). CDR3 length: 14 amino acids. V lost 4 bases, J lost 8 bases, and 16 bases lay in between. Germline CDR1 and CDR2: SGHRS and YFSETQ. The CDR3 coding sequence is TGCGCCAGCAGCGCCGGGACGGGGTGTTATGAGCAGTTCTTC. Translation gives CASSAGTGCYEQFF.

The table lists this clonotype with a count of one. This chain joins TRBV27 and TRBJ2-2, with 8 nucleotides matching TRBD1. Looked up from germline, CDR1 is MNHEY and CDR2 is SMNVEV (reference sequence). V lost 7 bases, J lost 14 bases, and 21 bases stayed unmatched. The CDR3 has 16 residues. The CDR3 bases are TGTGCCAGCACCTCGGACAGGGCGTATTCTCGTGAGGATCTGTTTTTT. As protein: CASTSDRAYSREDLFF.

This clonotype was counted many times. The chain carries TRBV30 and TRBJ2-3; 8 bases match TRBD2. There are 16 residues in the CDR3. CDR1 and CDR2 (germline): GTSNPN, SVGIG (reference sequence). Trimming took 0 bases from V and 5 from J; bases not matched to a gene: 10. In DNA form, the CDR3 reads TGTGCCTGGAGTGTACTAGGGGCTCGGGGGGGAGATACGCAGTATTTT. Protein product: CAWSVLGARGGDTQYF.

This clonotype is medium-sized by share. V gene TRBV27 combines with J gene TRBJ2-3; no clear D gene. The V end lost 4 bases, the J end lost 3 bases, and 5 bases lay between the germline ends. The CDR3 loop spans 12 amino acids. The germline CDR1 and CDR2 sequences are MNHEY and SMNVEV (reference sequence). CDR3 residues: CASSSHTDTQYF. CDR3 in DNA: TGTGCCAGCAGTTCCCATACAGATACGCAGTATTTT.

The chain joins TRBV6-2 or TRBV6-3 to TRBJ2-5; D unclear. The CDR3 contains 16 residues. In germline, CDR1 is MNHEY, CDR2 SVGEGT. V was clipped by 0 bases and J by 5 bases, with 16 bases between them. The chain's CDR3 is CASSYSIEGKGETQYF. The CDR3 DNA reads TGTGCCAGCAGTTACTCGATAGAAGGGAAGGGCGAGACCCAGTACTTC.

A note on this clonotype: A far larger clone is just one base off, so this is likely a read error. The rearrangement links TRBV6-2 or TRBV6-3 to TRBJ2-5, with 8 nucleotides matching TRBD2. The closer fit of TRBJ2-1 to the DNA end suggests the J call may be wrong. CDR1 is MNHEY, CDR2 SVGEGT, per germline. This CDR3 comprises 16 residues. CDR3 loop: CASSALLGLESNEQFF. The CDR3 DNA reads TGTGCCAGCAGTGCCTTGCTGGGACTAGAGTCCAATGAGCAGTTCTTC.

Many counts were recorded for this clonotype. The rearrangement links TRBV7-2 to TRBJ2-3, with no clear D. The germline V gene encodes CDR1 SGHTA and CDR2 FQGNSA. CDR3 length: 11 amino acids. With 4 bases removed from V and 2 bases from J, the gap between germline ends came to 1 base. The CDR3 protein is CASSYTDTQYF. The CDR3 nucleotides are TGTGCCAGCAGCTACACAGATACGCAGTATTTT.

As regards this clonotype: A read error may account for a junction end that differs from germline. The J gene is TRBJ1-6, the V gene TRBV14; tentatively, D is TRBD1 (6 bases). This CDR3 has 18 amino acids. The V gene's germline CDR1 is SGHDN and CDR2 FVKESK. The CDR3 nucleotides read TGTGCCAGAAGCCCCCTGGTTGTCGAGACAGGAGTGCGTTCACCCCTCCACTTT. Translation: CARSPLVVETGVRSPLHF.

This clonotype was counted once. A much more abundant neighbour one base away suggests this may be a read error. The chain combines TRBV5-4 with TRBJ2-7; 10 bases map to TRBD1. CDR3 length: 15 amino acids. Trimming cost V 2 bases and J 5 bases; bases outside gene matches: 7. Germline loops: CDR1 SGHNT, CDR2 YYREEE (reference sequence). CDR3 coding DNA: TGTGCCAGCAGCTTCCGGGACAGGGGATCCCACGAGCAGTACTTC. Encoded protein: CASSFRDRGSHEQYF.

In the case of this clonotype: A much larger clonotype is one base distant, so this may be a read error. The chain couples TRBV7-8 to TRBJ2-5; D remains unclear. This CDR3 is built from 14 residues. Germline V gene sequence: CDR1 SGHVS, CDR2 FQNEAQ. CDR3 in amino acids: CASSLGTNQENQYF. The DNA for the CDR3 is TGTGCCAGCAGCTTAGGAACTAACCAAGAGAACCAGTACTTC. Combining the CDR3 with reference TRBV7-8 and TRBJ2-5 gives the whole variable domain GAGVSQSPRYKVAKRGQDVALRCDPISGHVSLFWYQQALGQGPEFLTYFQNEAQLDKSGLPSDRFFAERPEGSVSTLKIQRTQQEDSAVYLCASSLGTNQENQYFGPGTRLLVL.

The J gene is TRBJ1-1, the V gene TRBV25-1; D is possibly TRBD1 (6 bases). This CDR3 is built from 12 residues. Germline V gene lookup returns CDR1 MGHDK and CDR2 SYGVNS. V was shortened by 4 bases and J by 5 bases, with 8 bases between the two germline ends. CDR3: CASSAGVTEAFF. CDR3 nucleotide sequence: TGTGCCAGCAGTGCAGGGGTGACTGAAGCTTTCTTT. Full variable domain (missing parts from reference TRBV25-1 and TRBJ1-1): EADIYQTPRYLVIGTGKKITLECSQTMGHDKMYWYQQDPGMELHLIHYSYGVNSTEKGDLSSESTVSRIRTEHFPLTLESARPSHTSQYLCASSAGVTEAFFGQGTRLTVV.

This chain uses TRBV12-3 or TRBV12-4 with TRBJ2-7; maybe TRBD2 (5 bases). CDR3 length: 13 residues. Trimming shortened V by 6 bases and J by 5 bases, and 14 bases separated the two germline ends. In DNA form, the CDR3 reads TGTGCCAGCAGCCCGGACTCGCGACACGAGCAGTACTTC. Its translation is CASSPDSRHEQYF.

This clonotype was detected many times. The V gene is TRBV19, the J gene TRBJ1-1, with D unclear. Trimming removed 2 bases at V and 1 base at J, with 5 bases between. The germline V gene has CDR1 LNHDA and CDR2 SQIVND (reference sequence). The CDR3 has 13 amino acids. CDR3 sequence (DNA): TGTGCCAGTAGTATATCGTGGAACACTGAAGCTTTCTTT. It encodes CASSISWNTEAFF.

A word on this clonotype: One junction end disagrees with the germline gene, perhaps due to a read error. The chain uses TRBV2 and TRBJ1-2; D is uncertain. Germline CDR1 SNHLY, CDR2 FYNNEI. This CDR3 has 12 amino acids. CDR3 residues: CAIYTNLGGHTF. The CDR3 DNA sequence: TGTGCTATCTACACCAACTTGGGTGGCCACACCTTC.

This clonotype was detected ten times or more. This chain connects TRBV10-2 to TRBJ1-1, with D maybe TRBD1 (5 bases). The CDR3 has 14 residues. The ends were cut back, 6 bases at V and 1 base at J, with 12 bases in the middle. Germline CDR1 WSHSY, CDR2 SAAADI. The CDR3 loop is CASSSTGPNTEAFF. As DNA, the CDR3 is TGCGCCAGCAGCTCCACGGGGCCGAACACTGAAGCTTTCTTT.

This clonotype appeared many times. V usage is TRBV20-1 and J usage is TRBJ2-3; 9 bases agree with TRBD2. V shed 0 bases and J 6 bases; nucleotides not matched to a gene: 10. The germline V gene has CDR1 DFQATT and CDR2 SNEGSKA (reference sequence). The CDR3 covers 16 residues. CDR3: CSARDIRRGGADTQYF. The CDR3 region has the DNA TGCAGTGCTAGAGATATTAGGCGCGGGGGGGCCGATACGCAGTATTTT.

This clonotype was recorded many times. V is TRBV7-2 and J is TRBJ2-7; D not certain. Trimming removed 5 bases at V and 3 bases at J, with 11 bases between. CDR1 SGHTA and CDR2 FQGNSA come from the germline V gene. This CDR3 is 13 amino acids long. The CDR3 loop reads CASSLRRIYEQYF. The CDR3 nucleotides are TGTGCCAGCAGCCTAAGACGAATCTACGAGCAGTACTTC.

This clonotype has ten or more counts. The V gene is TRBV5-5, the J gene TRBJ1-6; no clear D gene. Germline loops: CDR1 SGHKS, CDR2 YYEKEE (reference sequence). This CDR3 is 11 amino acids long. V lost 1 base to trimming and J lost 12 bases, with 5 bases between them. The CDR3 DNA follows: TGTGCCAGCAGCTTGTTCGGACCCCTCCACTTT. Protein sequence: CASSLFGPLHF. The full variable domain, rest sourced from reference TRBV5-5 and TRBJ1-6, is DAGVTQSPTHLIKTRGQQVTLRCSPISGHKSVSWYQQVLGQGPQFIFQYYEKEERGRGNFPDRFSARQFPNYSSELNVNALLLGDSALYLCASSLFGPLHFGNGTRLTVT.

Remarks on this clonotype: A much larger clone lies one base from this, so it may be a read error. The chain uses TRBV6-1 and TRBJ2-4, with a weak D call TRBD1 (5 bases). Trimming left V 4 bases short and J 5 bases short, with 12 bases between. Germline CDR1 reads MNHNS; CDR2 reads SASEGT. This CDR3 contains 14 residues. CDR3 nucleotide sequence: TGTGCCAGCAGTGCTGAAAGGGGCCAAAACATTCAGTACTTC. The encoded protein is CASSAERGQNIQYF.

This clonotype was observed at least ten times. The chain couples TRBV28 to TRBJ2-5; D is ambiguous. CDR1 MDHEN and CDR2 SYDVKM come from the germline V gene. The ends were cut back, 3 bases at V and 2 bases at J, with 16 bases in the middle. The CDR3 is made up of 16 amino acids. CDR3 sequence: CASSFSRLSLQETQYF. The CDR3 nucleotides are TGTGCCAGCAGTTTTTCCCGGCTAAGTCTGCAAGAGACCCAGTACTTC. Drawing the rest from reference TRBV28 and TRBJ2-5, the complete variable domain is DVKVTQSSRYLVKRTGEKVFLECVQDMDHENMFWYRQDPGLGLRLIYFSYDVKMKEKGDIPEGYSVSREKKERFSLILESASTNQTSMYLCASSFSRLSLQETQYFGPGTRLLVL.

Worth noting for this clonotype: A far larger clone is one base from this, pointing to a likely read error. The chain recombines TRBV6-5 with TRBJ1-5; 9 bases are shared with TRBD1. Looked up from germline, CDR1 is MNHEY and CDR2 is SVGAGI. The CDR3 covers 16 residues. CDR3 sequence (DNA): TGTGCCAGCAGTGGGACAGGGCCTGCGAGCAATCAGCCCCAGAATTTT. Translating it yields CASSGTGPASNQPQNF.

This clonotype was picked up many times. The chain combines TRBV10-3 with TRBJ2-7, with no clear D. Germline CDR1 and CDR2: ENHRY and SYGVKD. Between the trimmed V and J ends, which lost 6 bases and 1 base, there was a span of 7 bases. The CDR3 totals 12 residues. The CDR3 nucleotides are TGTGCCATCAGGAGTACTTCCTACGAGCAGTACTTC. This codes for CAIRSTSYEQYF.

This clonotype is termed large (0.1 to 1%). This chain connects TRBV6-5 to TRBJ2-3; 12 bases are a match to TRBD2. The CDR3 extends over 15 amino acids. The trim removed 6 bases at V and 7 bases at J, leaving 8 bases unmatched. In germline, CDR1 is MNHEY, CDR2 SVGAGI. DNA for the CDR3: TGTGCCAGCAGCCCTAGCGGGGGGGCGGGATATACGCAGTATTTT. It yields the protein CASSPSGGAGYTQYF.

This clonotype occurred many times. CDR3 amino acids: CSARDGYGKNIQYF. The CDR3 nucleotides are TGCAGTGCCCGGGACGGGTATGGCAAAAACATTCAGTACTTC. This chain links TRBV20-1 with TRBJ2-4, with D possibly called TRBD1 or TRBD2 (5 bases each). From germline, CDR1 is DFQATT and CDR2 SNEGSKA (reference sequence). The V and J ends lost 6 bases and 3 bases respectively, with 15 bases between them. This CDR3 has 14 residues.

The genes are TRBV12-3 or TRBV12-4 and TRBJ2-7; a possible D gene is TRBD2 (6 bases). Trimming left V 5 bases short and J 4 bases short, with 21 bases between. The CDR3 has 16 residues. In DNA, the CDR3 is TGTGCCAGCAGTCCGCTACTAGCAGAGTTTCCGTACGAGCAGTACTTC. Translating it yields CASSPLLAEFPYEQYF.

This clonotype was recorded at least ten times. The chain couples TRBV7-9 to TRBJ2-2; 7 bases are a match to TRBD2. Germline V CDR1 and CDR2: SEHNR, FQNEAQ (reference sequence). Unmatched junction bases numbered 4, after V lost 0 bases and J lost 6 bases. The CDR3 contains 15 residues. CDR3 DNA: TGTGCCAGCAGCTTAGCCTCCGGGGGGTCCGGGGAGCTGTTTTTT. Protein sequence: CASSLASGGSGELFF. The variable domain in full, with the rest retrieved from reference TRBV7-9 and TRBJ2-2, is DTGVSQNPRHKITKRGQNVTFRCDPISEHNRLYWYRQTLGQGPEFLTYFQNEAQLEKSRLLSDRFSAERPKGSFSTLEIQRTEQGDSAMYLCASSLASGGSGELFFGEGSRLTVL.

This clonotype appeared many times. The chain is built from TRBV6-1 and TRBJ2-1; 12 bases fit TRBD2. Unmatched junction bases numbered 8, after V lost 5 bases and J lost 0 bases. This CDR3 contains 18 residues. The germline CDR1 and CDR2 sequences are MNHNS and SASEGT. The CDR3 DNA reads TGTGCCAGCAGTCTAGCGGGAGGGTTCCACAGCTCCTACAATGAGCAGTTCTTC. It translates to CASSLAGGFHSSYNEQFF.